A selection of T cell receptor beta chains follows, all from one sample in a study of identical twins. TCRdb independently ran MiXCR on the 5' RACE reads; one entry per CDR3 protein. The sample records around 960,000 distinct CDR3 sequences, 12% being singletons. This sample was also put to use in a study of yellow fever vaccine responses in identical twins.

Sequences were obtained from PBMCs. The receptors come from a woman younger than 30 in good health. The conserved cysteine and the conserved F or W are not part of the CDR3 here. Where a row states a size, it is once, few, many or the class of an expanded clone; other rows omit it.

cdr3_length	clone_size	v_call	j_call	cdr3_aa
13	many	TRBV20-1	TRBJ2-2	SARSLAGDTGELF
13	many	TRBV5-1	TRBJ2-1	ASSFAGTSGNEQF
12	many	TRBV5-6	TRBJ2-7	ASSSGLADYEQY
16	-	TRBV20-1	TRBJ2-2	SAREGKGGTSRRGELF
9	many	TRBV7-9	TRBJ1-1	ASSLVTEAF
13	-	TRBV6-1	TRBJ1-3	ASSIHRSRGNTIY
16	-	TRBV11-2	TRBJ2-1	ASSPPPFTSGGHNEQF
16	-	TRBV6-4	TRBJ2-1	ASSKAALTGSSYNEQF
15	-	TRBV5-5	TRBJ2-5	ASSLGLAGGRQETQY
13	-	TRBV20-1	TRBJ2-3	SARRRLAPPDTQY
13	few	TRBV20-1	TRBJ1-5	SARPGQFNNQPQH
12	few	TRBV29-1	TRBJ2-5	SVDTGRQQETQY
12	-	TRBV10-3	TRBJ2-1	AIKGRVEYNEQF
15	-	TRBV10-3	TRBJ2-2	AISESLLAANTGELF
13	-	TRBV5-5	TRBJ2-5	ASSLAGEGQETQY
11	-	TRBV29-1	TRBJ1-2	SVEWTFSDGYT
11	-	TRBV10-2	TRBJ2-7	ATANDPDYEQY
15	many	TRBV12-3/TRBV12-4	TRBJ2-2	ASSLVVGRAYSGELF
12	-	TRBV12-3/TRBV12-4	TRBJ1-2	ASSRGQVGNGYT
15	-	TRBV5-1	TRBJ2-1	ASSLARAGESGNEQF
13	-	TRBV7-2	TRBJ1-1	ASSLGVGRNTEAF
13	few	TRBV6-1	TRBJ2-2	ASIGGLAATGELF
14	-	TRBV15	TRBJ1-6	ATSRDSRGRDSPLH
15	-	TRBV20-1	TRBJ2-3	SARELLAGGRTDTQY
12	few	TRBV28	TRBJ2-7	ASNIQGFSYEQY
14	-	TRBV5-1	TRBJ1-6	ASSLRSARGQSPLH
13	few	TRBV24-1	TRBJ2-1	ATSAGQGNYNEQF
11	-	TRBV12-3/TRBV12-4	TRBJ1-1	ASTDGLNTEAF
11	-	TRBV20-1	TRBJ1-6	SARPPGDSPLH
10	few	TRBV24-1	TRBJ2-7	ATSDFGQPQY
17	few	TRBV10-3	TRBJ2-7	AISLPPGAPSGGPYEQY
10	-	TRBV20-1	TRBJ1-1	SASSRNEKAF
12	-	TRBV2	TRBJ2-7	ASRQAGAYYEQY
17	few	TRBV12-3/TRBV12-4	TRBJ1-5	ASSPARAVQRATNQPQH
16	-	TRBV5-1	TRBJ2-6	ASSLGGIDLSGANVLT
14	-	TRBV5-1	TRBJ2-5	ASSLARDRAQETQY
16	many	TRBV28	TRBJ2-4	ASSSKTGTLRGKNIQY
15	-	TRBV6-5	TRBJ2-7	ASSYSGKATNAYEQY
13	few	TRBV7-8	TRBJ1-6	ASSLGRTGDSPLH
13	-	TRBV5-1	TRBJ2-7	ASSLAGQGFHEQY
12	-	TRBV7-2	TRBJ2-7	ASSLYRSSYEQY
12	few	TRBV6-1	TRBJ2-1	ASSEVGYLNEQF
15	-	TRBV5-1	TRBJ1-1	ASSLGGRGPGDGEAF
13	-	TRBV5-1	TRBJ2-1	ASSLAGTITGEQF
13	many	TRBV3-1	TRBJ2-1	ASSQDWVAGDEQF
15	-	TRBV29-1	TRBJ2-3	SVDATGDGGHTDTQY
13	-	TRBV5-1	TRBJ2-1	ASSLVGGRANEQF
15	few	TRBV5-1	TRBJ2-1	ASSRRSGSYSYNEQF
13	few	TRBV7-2	TRBJ2-3	ASSLEAGERDTQY
12	few	TRBV5-1	TRBJ2-5	ASSTGLAEETQY
10	few	TRBV10-3	TRBJ2-3	AISDHVDTQY
14	few	TRBV5-1	TRBJ1-5	ASSLGTGDPNQPQH
12	few	TRBV12-3/TRBV12-4	TRBJ2-7	ASSPSGSFYEQY
15	-	TRBV6-5	TRBJ1-3	ASSYSRDVRSGNTIY
12	-	TRBV25-1	TRBJ2-7	ASSENRSSYEQY
12	many	TRBV5-6	TRBJ2-5	ATSKGAGQETQY
11	few	TRBV28	TRBJ2-5	ASSSRGTETQY
13	-	TRBV11-3	TRBJ2-5	ASSLGWTTEETQY
13	few	TRBV10-3	TRBJ2-2	AISADRGFTGELF